Included here is one T cell receptor beta chain sequence, with context. V lost 4 bases and J lost 5; bases outside the gene matches: 9. CDR3 length: 16 residues. CDR1 is SGHRS and CDR2 is YFSETQ in the germline V gene. Construction of the TCRbeta library involved unique molecular identifiers. A single record per CDR3 protein comes from TCRdb applying MiXCR to the PCR reads. This sample has more than 400,000 distinct CDR3 sequences, with approximately 10% found just once. This specimen comes from a study of T-cell reconstitution after alpha-beta-depleted transplantation in children. The sample consisted of PBMCs, mostly from graft donor cells, taken 180 days after TCRalphabeta/CD19-depleted stem cell transplant. This chain joins TRBV5-1 and TRBJ2-3; 11 nucleotides align to TRBD2. This TCR derives from a female patient aged 2 to 10 who had a stem cell transplant for aplastic anemia, so the T cells may come from the graft donor. Here the CDR3 reads CASSRWIAGGKDTQYF. The CDR3 DNA reads TGCGCCAGCAGCCGGTGGATAGCGGGAGGGAAAGATACGCAGTATTTT.